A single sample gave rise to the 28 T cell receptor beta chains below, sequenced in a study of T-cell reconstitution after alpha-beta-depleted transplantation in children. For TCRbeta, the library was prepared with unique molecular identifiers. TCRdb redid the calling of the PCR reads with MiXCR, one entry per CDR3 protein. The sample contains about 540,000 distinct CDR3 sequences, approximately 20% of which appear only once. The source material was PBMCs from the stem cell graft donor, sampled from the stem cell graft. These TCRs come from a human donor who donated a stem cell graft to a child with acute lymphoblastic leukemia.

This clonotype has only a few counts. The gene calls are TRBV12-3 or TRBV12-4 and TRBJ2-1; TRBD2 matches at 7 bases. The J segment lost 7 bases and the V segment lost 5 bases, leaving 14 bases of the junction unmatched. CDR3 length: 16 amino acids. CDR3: CASSPYGGLGLNEQFF. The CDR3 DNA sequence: TGTGCCAGCAGTCCATACGGAGGACTAGGGTTAAATGAGCAGTTCTTC.

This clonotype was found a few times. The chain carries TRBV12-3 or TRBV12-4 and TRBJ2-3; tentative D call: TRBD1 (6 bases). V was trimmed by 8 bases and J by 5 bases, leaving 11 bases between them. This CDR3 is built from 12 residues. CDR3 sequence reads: CASQGNRDTQYF. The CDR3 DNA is TGTGCCAGCCAGGGGAACAGAGATACGCAGTATTTT.

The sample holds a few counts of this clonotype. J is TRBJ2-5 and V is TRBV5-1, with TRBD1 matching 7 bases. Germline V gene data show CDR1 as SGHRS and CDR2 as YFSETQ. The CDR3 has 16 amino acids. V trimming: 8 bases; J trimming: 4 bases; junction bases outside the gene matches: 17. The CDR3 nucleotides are TGCGCCAGTAGACAGGGATATCGAAGGGCCATAGAGACCCAGTACTTC. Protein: CASRQGYRRAIETQYF.

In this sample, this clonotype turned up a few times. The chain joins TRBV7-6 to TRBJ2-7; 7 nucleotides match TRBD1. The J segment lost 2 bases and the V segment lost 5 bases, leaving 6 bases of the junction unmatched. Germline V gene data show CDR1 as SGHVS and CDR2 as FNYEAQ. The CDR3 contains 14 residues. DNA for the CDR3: TGTGCCAGCAGCGACGGGGACAGCCCCTACGAGCAGTACTTC. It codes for CASSDGDSPYEQYF.

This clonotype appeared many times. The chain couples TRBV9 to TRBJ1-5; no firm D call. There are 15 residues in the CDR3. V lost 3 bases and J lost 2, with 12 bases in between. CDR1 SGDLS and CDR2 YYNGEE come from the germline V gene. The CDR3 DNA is TGTGCCAGCAGCGCCCGGGGTTTTGGCAATCAGCCCCAGCATTTT. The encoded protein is CASSARGFGNQPQHF. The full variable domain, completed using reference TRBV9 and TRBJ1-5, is DSGVTQTPKHLITATGQRVTLRCSPRSGDLSVYWYQQSLDQGLQFLIQYYNGEERAKGNILERFSAQQFPDLHSELNLSSLELGDSALYFCASSARGFGNQPQHFGDGTRLSIL.

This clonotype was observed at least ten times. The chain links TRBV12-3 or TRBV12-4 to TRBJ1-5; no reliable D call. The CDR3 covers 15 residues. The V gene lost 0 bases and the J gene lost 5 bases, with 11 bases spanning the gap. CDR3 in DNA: TGTGCCAGCAGTTTAGCCTTGGCGGGTTATCAGCCCCAGCATTTT. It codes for CASSLALAGYQPQHF.

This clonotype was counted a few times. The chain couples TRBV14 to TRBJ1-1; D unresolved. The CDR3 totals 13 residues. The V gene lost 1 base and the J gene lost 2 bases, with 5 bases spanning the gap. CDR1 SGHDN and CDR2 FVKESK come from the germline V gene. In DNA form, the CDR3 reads TGTGCCAGCAGCCAAGGGCATAACACTGAAGCTTTCTTT. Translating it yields CASSQGHNTEAFF.

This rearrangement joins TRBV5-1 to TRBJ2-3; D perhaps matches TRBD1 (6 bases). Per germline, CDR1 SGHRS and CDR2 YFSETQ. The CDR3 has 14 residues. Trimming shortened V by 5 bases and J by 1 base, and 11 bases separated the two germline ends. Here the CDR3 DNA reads TGCGCCAGCAGTCGGGACACCCGCACAGATACGCAGTATTTT. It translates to CASSRDTRTDTQYF.

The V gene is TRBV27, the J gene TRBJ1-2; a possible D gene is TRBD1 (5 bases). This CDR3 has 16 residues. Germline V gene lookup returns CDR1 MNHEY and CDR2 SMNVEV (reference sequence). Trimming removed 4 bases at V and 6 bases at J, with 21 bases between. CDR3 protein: CASSSIEPIQGNGYTF. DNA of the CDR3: TGTGCCAGCAGTTCGATCGAGCCCATTCAGGGAAATGGCTACACCTTC.

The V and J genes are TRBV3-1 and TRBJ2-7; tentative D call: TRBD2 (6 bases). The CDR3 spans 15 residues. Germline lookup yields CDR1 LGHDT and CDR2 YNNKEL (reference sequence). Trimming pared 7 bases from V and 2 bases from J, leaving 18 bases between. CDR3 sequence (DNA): TGTGCCAGCAACACCTTGGGGACTTCTACCTACGAGCAGTACTTC. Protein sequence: CASNTLGTSTYEQYF.

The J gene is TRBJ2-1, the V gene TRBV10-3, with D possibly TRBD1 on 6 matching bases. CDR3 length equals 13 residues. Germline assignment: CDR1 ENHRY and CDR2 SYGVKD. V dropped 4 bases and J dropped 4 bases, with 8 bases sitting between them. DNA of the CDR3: TGTGCCATCAGTGGGGACAAATACAATGAGCAGTTCTTC. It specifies CAISGDKYNEQFF.

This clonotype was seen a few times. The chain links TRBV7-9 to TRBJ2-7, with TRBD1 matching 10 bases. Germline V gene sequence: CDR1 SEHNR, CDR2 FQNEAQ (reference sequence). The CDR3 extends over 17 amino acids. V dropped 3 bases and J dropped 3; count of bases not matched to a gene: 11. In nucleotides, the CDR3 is TGTGCCAGCAGCTTGGGGGACTCCGGGACAGGGGTCTACGAGCAGTACTTC. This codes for CASSLGDSGTGVYEQYF. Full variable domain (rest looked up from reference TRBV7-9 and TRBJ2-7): DTGVSQNPRHKITKRGQNVTFRCDPISEHNRLYWYRQTLGQGPEFLTYFQNEAQLEKSRLLSDRFSAERPKGSFSTLEIQRTEQGDSAMYLCASSLGDSGTGVYEQYFGPGTRLTVT.

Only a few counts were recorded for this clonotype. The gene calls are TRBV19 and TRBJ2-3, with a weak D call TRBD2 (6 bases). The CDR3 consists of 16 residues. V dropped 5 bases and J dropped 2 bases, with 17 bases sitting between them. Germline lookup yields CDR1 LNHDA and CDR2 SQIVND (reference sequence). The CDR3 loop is CASSPDLTSTTDTQYF. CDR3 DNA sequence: TGTGCCAGTAGTCCAGATCTGACTAGTACCACAGATACGCAGTATTTT.

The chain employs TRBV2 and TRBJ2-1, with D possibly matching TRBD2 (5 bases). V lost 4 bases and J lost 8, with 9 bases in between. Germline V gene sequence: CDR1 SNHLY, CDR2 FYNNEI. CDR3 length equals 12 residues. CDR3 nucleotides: TGTGCCAGCAGTGGTGAGGAGGATGAGCAGTTCTTC. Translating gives CASSGEEDEQFF.

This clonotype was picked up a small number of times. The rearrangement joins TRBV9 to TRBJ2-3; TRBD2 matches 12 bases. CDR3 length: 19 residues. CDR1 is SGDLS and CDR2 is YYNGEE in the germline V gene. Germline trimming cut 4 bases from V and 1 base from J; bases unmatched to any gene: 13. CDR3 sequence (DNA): TGTGCCAGCAGCACTCCGCGGACTAGCGGGACTGCGGGCACAGATACGCAGTATTTT. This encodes CASSTPRTSGTAGTDTQYF.

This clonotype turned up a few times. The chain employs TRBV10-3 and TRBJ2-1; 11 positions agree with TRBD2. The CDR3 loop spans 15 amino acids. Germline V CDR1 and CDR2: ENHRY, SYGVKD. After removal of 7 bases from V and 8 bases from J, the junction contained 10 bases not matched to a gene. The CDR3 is CAITKTSGEGDEQFF. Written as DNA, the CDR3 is TGTGCCATCACCAAGACTAGCGGGGAAGGAGATGAGCAGTTCTTC.

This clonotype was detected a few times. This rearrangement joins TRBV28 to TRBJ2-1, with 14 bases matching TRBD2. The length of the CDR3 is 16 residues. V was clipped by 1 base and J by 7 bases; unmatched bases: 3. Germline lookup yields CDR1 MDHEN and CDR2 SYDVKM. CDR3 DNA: TGTGCCAGCAGTTTATTGGGACTAGCGGGAGAAAATGAGCAGTTCTTC. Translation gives CASSLLGLAGENEQFF.

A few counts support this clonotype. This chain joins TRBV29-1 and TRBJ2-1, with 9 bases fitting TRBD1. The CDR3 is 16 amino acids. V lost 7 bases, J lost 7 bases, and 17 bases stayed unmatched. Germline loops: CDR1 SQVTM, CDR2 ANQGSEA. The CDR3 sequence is CSALKDRGESRNEQFF. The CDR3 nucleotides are TGCAGCGCACTTAAGGACAGGGGAGAATCCCGTAATGAGCAGTTCTTC.

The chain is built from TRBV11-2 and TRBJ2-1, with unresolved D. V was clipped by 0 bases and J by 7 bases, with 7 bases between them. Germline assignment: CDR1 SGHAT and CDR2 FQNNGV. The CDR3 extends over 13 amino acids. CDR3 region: CASSLDVGNEQFF. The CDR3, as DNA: TGTGCCAGCAGCTTAGATGTCGGTAATGAGCAGTTCTTC.

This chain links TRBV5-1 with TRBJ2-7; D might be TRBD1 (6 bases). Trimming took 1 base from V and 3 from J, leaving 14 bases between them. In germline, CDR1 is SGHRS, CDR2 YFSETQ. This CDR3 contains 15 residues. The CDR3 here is CASSLNRAVSYEQYF. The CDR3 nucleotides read TGCGCCAGCAGCTTGAACAGGGCCGTTAGCTACGAGCAGTACTTC.

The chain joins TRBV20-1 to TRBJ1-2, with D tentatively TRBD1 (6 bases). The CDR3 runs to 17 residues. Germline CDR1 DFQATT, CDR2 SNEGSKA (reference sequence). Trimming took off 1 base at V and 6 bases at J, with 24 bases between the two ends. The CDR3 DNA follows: TGCAGTGCTAGAGTATTGTCTTCCTCTGGGACAAGCGATGGCTACACCTTC. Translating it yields CSARVLSSSGTSDGYTF.

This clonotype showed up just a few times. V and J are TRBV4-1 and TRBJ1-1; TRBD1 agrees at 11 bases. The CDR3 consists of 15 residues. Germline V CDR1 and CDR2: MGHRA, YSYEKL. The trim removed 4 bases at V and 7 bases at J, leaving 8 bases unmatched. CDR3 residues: CASSLDGTGGIEAFF. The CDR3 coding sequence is TGCGCCAGCAGCCTCGACGGGACAGGGGGGATTGAAGCTTTCTTT.

The CDR3 spells CASSSPGQGLQPQHF. CDR3 DNA: TGTGCCAGCAGTTCCCCGGGACAGGGTTTACAGCCCCAGCATTTT. The chain is built from TRBV27 and TRBJ1-5; TRBD1 matches 9 bases. CDR3 length equals 15 residues. V shed 4 bases, J shed 7 bases, and the junction held 8 bases outside the gene matches. Germline CDR1 reads MNHEY; CDR2 reads SMNVEV (reference sequence).

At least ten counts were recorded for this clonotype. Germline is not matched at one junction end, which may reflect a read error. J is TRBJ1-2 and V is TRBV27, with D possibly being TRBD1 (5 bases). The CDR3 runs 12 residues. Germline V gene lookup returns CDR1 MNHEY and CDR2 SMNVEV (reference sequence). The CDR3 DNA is TGCGCCAGCAGCTTGGGAGGGACTGGCTACACCTTC. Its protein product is CASSLGGTGYTF.

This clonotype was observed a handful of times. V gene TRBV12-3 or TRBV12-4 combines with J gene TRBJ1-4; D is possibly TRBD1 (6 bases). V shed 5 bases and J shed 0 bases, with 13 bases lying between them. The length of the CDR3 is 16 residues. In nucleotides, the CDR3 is TGTGCCAGCAGTGGGGGACAAGGTGCAACTAATGAAAAACTGTTTTTT. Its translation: CASSGGQGATNEKLFF.

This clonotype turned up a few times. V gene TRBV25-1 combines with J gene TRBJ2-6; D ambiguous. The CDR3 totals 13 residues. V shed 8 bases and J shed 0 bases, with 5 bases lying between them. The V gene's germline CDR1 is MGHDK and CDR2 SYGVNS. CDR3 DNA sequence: TGTGCCAGCCAGGACTCTGGGGCCAACGTCCTGACTTTC. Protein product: CASQDSGANVLTF. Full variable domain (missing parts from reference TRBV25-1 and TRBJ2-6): EADIYQTPRYLVIGTGKKITLECSQTMGHDKMYWYQQDPGMELHLIHYSYGVNSTEKGDLSSESTVSRIRTEHFPLTLESARPSHTSQYLCASQDSGANVLTFGAGSRLTVL.

CDR3 sequence (DNA): TGTGCCAGCAGTTTGGGGACAGGGGTGTTGTGGGCCTCTGGAAACACCATATATTTT. Residues: CASSLGTGVLWASGNTIYF. V is TRBV11-1 and J is TRBJ1-3, with 10 positions matching TRBD1. The CDR3 has 19 residues. V lost 6 bases and J lost 0; bases outside the gene matches: 14. Germline loops: CDR1 SGHAT, CDR2 FQDESV (reference sequence).

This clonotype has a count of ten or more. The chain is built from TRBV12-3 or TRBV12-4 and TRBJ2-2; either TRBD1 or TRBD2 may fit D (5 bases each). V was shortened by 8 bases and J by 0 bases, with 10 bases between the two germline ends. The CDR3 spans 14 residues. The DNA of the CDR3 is TGTGCCAGCGCCGGGACCACGAACACCGGGGAGCTGTTTTTT. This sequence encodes CASAGTTNTGELFF.